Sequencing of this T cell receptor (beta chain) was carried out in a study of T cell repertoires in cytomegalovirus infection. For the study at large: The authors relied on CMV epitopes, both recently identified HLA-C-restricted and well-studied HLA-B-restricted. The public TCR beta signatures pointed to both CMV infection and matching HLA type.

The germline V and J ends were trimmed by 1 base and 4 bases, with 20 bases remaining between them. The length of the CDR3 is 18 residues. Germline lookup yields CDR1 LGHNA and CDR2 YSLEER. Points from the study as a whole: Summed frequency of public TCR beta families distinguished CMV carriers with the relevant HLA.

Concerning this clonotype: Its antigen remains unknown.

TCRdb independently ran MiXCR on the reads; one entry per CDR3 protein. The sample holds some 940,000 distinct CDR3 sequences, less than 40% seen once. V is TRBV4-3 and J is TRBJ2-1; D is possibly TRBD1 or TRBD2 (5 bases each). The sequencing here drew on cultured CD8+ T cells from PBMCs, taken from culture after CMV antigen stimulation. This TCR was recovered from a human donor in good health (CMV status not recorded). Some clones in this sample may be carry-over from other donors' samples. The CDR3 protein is CASSQGPGRTAGYNEQFF. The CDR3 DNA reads TGCGCCAGCAGCCAAGGGCCGGGACGTACGGCCGGGTACAATGAGCAGTTCTTC.